The entry below describes one TCR beta chain. This clone's antigen is unknown. The data derive from a study of CXCR3-negative and CXCR3-positive naive CD8 T cells (dated by TCRdb to 2018 to 2020). For the study in its entirety: In total, 120 million to 150 million TRB reads were obtained, corresponding to roughly 1.5 +/- 0.3 million reads per library. Data from fewer than 12 donors, pooled across two independent experiments, went into the diversity and physicochemical repertoire analyses. The TRBV-TRBJ cluster analysis covered naive subsets from 5 donors and memory cells from 3 donors. Beyond this particular receptor, the publication reports: Comparably high repertoire diversity was found in both naive subsets, whereas much lower repertoire diversity was found in memory CD8+ T cells. Freshly isolated PBMCs were used for most assays because CXCR3 expression went down partially after cryopreservation. Because surface CD5, which has been linked to self-reactivity in mice, was comparable between naive subsets, TCR interaction strength was also inferred from TRB CDR3 physicochemical properties. Within the same donor, TRBV-TRBJ usage looked similar between naive CXCR3-negative and CXCR3-positive cells, but memory cells had distinct patterns. Compared with CXCR3-negative naive cells, CXCR3-positive naive cells had TRB CDR3s with higher hydrophobicity (lower Kidera factor 4), lower energy, and higher strength and volume indices.

For each CD8+ T cell subset, flow sorting was done in triplicate, and some 300,000 cells per subset went directly into RLT lysis buffer. Naive CD8+ T cells were defined stringently as CD45RO-CCR7+CD27+CD95- to exclude memory contaminants. Using standard density gradient centrifugation, peripheral blood mononuclear cells were isolated from buffy coats. Naive CXCR3-negative and CXCR3-positive CD8+ T cells were flow-sorted using a FACSAria III. Total RNA was extracted from sorted cells using an RNeasy Mini Kit. This sample was sequenced with a NextSeq 550. The Human TCR Profiling Kit (MiLaboratory) was used to make UMI-labeled 5' RACE TRB cDNA libraries. The full amount of extracted RNA was used for cDNA synthesis, and the full amount of resulting cDNA was used for PCR amplification. Libraries were prepared in parallel using an identical number of PCR cycles. The authors' analysis ran thus. About 54,000 +/- 9,700 unique UMI-labeled TRB cDNA molecules per library were extracted with MIGEC and MiXCR, with at least two reads per UMI required. On average, each library contained approximately 40,000 +/- 10,000 functional in-frame TRB CDR3 nucleotide clonotypes without stop codons. After downsampling to 5000 UMI-labeled TRB molecules per sample, diversity metrics such as normalized Shannon-Wiener and Chao1 were calculated in VDJtools. VDJtools was used to calculate clonotype-size-weighted physicochemical properties of the central five CDR3 residues, namely interaction energy, strength, volume and Kidera factor 4. TCRdb reprocessed the reads and provides one entry for every CDR3 protein sequence; no DNA is given. TCRdb's processing, not the authors', yielded these V and J calls. The sample table gives about 90,000 distinct CDR3 sequences. The ten largest account for about 1.1% of the sample.

Taken from cysteine to phenylalanine, the CDR3 has 13 residues. The DNA sequence is not available. Reading the germline V gene gives CDR1 MDHEN and CDR2 SYDVKM. The clonotype was recovered from a human donor in good health. Some clones in this sample may be carry-over from other donors' samples. The chain was built from TRBV28 and TRBJ1-2; TCRdb picks TRBD1, but there is no DNA to check that call. Source material: naive CXCR3- CD8+ T cells from blood. Interpreted using the paper, the cell subset or site label stands for: CD45RO-CCR7+CD27+CD95- naive CD8+ T cells lacking CXCR3 (TNR3-). The encoded CDR3 is CASLETDAYGYTF.